This T cell receptor (beta chain) was observed in a study of identical twins. Study-wide findings and caveats: Excess twin sharing in beta out-of-frame sequences was weaker. Within monozygotic twins, out-of-frame TCR alpha sharing was underestimated by the models. Twin pairs' shared out-of-frame alpha sequences were enriched in low generation probability.

Concerning this clonotype: Its antigen is unknown.

TCRdb re-called the 5' RACE reads with MiXCR, one entry per CDR3 protein. Of under 1 million distinct CDR3 sequences listed, 9% to 15% are singletons. The junction had 9 bases not matched to a gene; V was cut back by 0 bases and J by 5 bases. CDR1 is MGHRA and CDR2 is YSYEKL in the germline V gene. This CDR3 comprises 16 residues. These same data were also listed under a study on yellow fever vaccine responses in identical twins.

The TCR comes from a woman under 30 in good health. Material for sequencing was PBMCs. The chain joins TRBV4-1 to TRBJ2-7; TRBD2 aligns across 8 bases. CDR3 residues: CASSQEMKRESNEQYF. Written as DNA, the CDR3 is TGCGCCAGCAGCCAAGAGATGAAGCGGGAGTCGAACGAGCAGTACTTC.